The following is a T cell receptor (beta chain) sequence with its context. At the DNA level, this CDR3 is encoded by other sequences in the same sample as well. Clones were read by immunoSEQ multiplex PCR, and TCRdb kept only the in-frame ones, dropping some. The sample lists over a million clones; approximately 98.5% were seen once. This specimen belongs to a study of shared clonotypes between healthy human individuals. Trimming took 2 bases from V and 3 from J, leaving 5 bases between them. Germline V gene data show CDR1 as SGHAT and CDR2 as FQNNGV. The CDR3 length is 13 residues. The J gene is TRBJ2-1, the V gene TRBV11-2, with D unresolved. The sequence came from a man aged 30-40 years in good health. The sample comprised naive CD4+ T cells sorted from blood. Subset indicated: CD45RA+ positively selected. The CDR3 sequence is CASSLRVYNEQFF. CDR3 DNA: TGTGCCAGCAGCTTAAGGGTCTACAATGAGCAGTTCTTC.